These T cell receptor beta chains were read from a single sample in a study of blood T cell repertoires in COVID-19. The repertoire was sequenced with immunoSEQ multiplex PCR; TCRdb's copy has only in-frame clones and lacks some. The sample records roughly 160,000 clones, roughly 84% being singletons. The specimen sequenced was peripheral blood. The receptors derive from a man at least 80 years old with COVID-19, enrolled during active disease. CDR3s include the opening cysteine and the closing phenylalanine or tryptophan. Fields, in order: D gene, clone size, J gene, V gene, CDR3 DNA, CDR3 protein. The D gene is left open where the match is weak. Clone size is given for some rows only: seen once, a few or many times, or a class if the clone is expanded.

d_call: TRBD1
clone_size: .
j_call: TRBJ2-7
v_call: TRBV12-5
cdr3_nt: TGTGCTAGTGGCCGGGACAGGGACTACGAGCAGTACTTC
cdr3_aa: CASGRDRDYEQYF

d_call: .
clone_size: .
j_call: TRBJ1-5
v_call: TRBV6-2/TRBV6-3
cdr3_nt: TGTGCCAGCAGTCCAGGGTACTCCAGGCAGCCCCAGCATTTT
cdr3_aa: CASSPGYSRQPQHF

d_call: TRBD1
clone_size: few
j_call: TRBJ2-6
v_call: TRBV11-3
cdr3_nt: TGTGCCAGCAGCAATCCGGGACAGCCTGGGGCCAACGTCCTGACTTTC
cdr3_aa: CASSNPGQPGANVLTF

d_call: TRBD1
clone_size: .
j_call: TRBJ1-2
v_call: TRBV7-2
cdr3_nt: TGTGCCAGCAGCTTAGACAGGGGGCGGAGTGGCTACACCTTC
cdr3_aa: CASSLDRGRSGYTF

d_call: .
clone_size: once
j_call: TRBJ1-4
v_call: TRBV3-1/TRBV3-2
cdr3_nt: TGTGCCAGCAGCCCAGGGGAGTTGGCTAATGAAAAACTGTTTTTT
cdr3_aa: CASSPGELANEKLFF

d_call: TRBD2
clone_size: .
j_call: TRBJ2-3
v_call: TRBV4-1
cdr3_nt: TGCGCCAGCAGCCAAGATGGTAGCGGGGGAACCCGCTTCAGCACAGATACGCAGTATTTT
cdr3_aa: CASSQDGSGGTRFSTDTQYF

d_call: TRBD2
clone_size: .
j_call: TRBJ2-2
v_call: TRBV7-2
cdr3_nt: TGTGCCAGCAGCTTAGTCCTAGCGGGGGGGCCGGAGACCGGGGAGCTGTTTTTT
cdr3_aa: CASSLVLAGGPETGELFF

d_call: .
clone_size: once
j_call: TRBJ2-7
v_call: TRBV28
cdr3_nt: TGTGCCAGCAGTCCACCCAGCTACGAGCAGTACTTC
cdr3_aa: CASSPPSYEQYF

d_call: TRBD1
clone_size: few
j_call: TRBJ1-1
v_call: TRBV4-1
cdr3_nt: TGCGCCAGCAGCTCCCGACAGGGGGGAACTGAAGCTTTCTTT
cdr3_aa: CASSSRQGGTEAFF

d_call: TRBD1
clone_size: .
j_call: TRBJ1-1
v_call: TRBV5-6
cdr3_nt: TGTGCCAGCAGCGTTAACGACAGGGGCACTGAAGCTTTCTTT
cdr3_aa: CASSVNDRGTEAFF

d_call: TRBD1
clone_size: .
j_call: TRBJ1-4
v_call: TRBV10-1
cdr3_nt: TGCGCCAGCAGGACAGGGGCAACTAATGAAAAACTGTTTTTT
cdr3_aa: CASRTGATNEKLFF

d_call: .
clone_size: .
j_call: TRBJ2-3
v_call: TRBV7-2
cdr3_nt: TGTGCCAGCAGCTTATCGACCATCGAGGTCAATACGCAGTATTTT
cdr3_aa: CASSLSTIEVNTQYF

d_call: .
clone_size: .
j_call: TRBJ2-1
v_call: TRBV5-4
cdr3_nt: TGTGCCAGCAGCTCCCGAGGTTCCTACAATGAGCAGTTCTTC
cdr3_aa: CASSSRGSYNEQFF

d_call: .
clone_size: .
j_call: TRBJ2-7
v_call: TRBV7-2
cdr3_nt: TGTGCCAGCAGCCCTAAATCAGGCATTTACGAGCAGTACTTC
cdr3_aa: CASSPKSGIYEQYF

d_call: .
clone_size: .
j_call: TRBJ1-6
v_call: TRBV2
cdr3_nt: TGTGCCAGCAGTGAAAGCAGGGCCCCTAATTCACCCCTCCACTTT
cdr3_aa: CASSESRAPNSPLHF

d_call: .
clone_size: .
j_call: TRBJ2-3
v_call: TRBV10-1
cdr3_nt: TGCGCCAGTTCCGGGACTAGCACAGATACGCAGTATTTT
cdr3_aa: CASSGTSTDTQYF

d_call: TRBD1
clone_size: few
j_call: TRBJ1-6
v_call: TRBV6-5
cdr3_nt: TGTGCCAGCAGTTTCGGACAGGGTGGAAATTCACCCCTCCACTTT
cdr3_aa: CASSFGQGGNSPLHF

d_call: TRBD1
clone_size: .
j_call: TRBJ1-2
v_call: TRBV4-1
cdr3_nt: TGCGCCAGCAGCCAAGAACGGACAGGGACGGGCTACACCTTC
cdr3_aa: CASSQERTGTGYTF

d_call: TRBD1
clone_size: .
j_call: TRBJ1-5
v_call: TRBV19
cdr3_nt: TGTGCCAGTAGTATTACAGGGGGCGGTCAGCCCCAGCATTTT
cdr3_aa: CASSITGGGQPQHF

d_call: .
clone_size: .
j_call: TRBJ1-3
v_call: TRBV25-1
cdr3_nt: TGTGCCAGCAGTGAATCGCTAGTGGGAAACACCATATATTTT
cdr3_aa: CASSESLVGNTIYF

d_call: .
clone_size: .
j_call: TRBJ2-3
v_call: TRBV5-1
cdr3_nt: TGCGCCAGCAGCTTGGGCGGGGGCGGAGATACGCAGTATTTT
cdr3_aa: CASSLGGGGDTQYF

d_call: .
clone_size: once
j_call: TRBJ1-6
v_call: TRBV6-5
cdr3_nt: TGTGCCAGCAGTTACTCGAACCAGGGGCACTCACCCCTCCACTTT
cdr3_aa: CASSYSNQGHSPLHF

d_call: .
clone_size: .
j_call: TRBJ2-3
v_call: TRBV5-1
cdr3_nt: TGCGCCAGCAGCACTGACAGGAGCACAGATACGCAGTATTTT
cdr3_aa: CASSTDRSTDTQYF

d_call: .
clone_size: .
j_call: TRBJ1-1
v_call: TRBV4-2
cdr3_nt: TGTGCCAGCAGCCAAGAAGCAGGGAACACTGAAGCTTTCTTT
cdr3_aa: CASSQEAGNTEAFF

d_call: .
clone_size: once
j_call: TRBJ1-2
v_call: TRBV7-9
cdr3_nt: TGTGCCAGCAGCCCGGGGGGGGTTCAGGGCTACACCTTC
cdr3_aa: CASSPGGVQGYTF

d_call: TRBD1
clone_size: .
j_call: TRBJ1-2
v_call: TRBV29-1
cdr3_nt: TGCAGCATCGGACAGGGATCCGCCAGTGGCTACACCTTC
cdr3_aa: CSIGQGSASGYTF

d_call: .
clone_size: .
j_call: TRBJ2-6
v_call: TRBV19
cdr3_nt: TGTGCCAGTAGTATCATGAGCTCTGGGGCCAACGTCCTGACTTTC
cdr3_aa: CASSIMSSGANVLTF

d_call: TRBD2
clone_size: .
j_call: TRBJ2-2
v_call: TRBV5-4
cdr3_nt: TGTGCCAGCAGCCTTCTGAGCGGGGGCGACGGGGAGCTGTTTTTT
cdr3_aa: CASSLLSGGDGELFF

d_call: .
clone_size: .
j_call: TRBJ2-4
v_call: TRBV4-1
cdr3_nt: TGCGCCAGCAGCCAAGAGCCCCTATTC
cdr3_aa: CASSQEPLF

d_call: .
clone_size: few
j_call: TRBJ1-6
v_call: TRBV10-1
cdr3_nt: TGCGCCAGCAGTGACCTAGACAGGCCCTATAATTCACCCCTCCACTTT
cdr3_aa: CASSDLDRPYNSPLHF

d_call: .
clone_size: .
j_call: TRBJ1-2
v_call: TRBV5-1
cdr3_nt: TGCGCCAGCAGCTTGGAGGCAGGCTATGGCTACACCTTC
cdr3_aa: CASSLEAGYGYTF

d_call: TRBD1
clone_size: .
j_call: TRBJ1-5
v_call: TRBV5-1
cdr3_nt: TGCGCCAGCAGCCCAACCACAGGGGGCGCGGATCAGCCCCAGCATTTT
cdr3_aa: CASSPTTGGADQPQHF

d_call: TRBD2
clone_size: .
j_call: TRBJ2-1
v_call: TRBV12-3/TRBV12-4
cdr3_nt: TGTGCCACGGGGGGGGGCCTAGGGAATGAGCAGTTCTTC
cdr3_aa: CATGGGLGNEQFF

d_call: .
clone_size: once
j_call: TRBJ1-4
v_call: TRBV18
cdr3_nt: TGTGCCAGCTTGACGCGGGGGGGTAATGAAAAACTGTTTTTT
cdr3_aa: CASLTRGGNEKLFF

d_call: .
clone_size: .
j_call: TRBJ1-2
v_call: TRBV5-1
cdr3_nt: TGCGCCAGCAGCTTGGGCGTGGGCGGCTACACCTTC
cdr3_aa: CASSLGVGGYTF

d_call: .
clone_size: .
j_call: TRBJ2-7
v_call: TRBV27
cdr3_nt: TGTGCCAGCAGAAGGACAGCGAACTACGAGCAGTACTTC
cdr3_aa: CASRRTANYEQYF

d_call: .
clone_size: .
j_call: TRBJ1-3
v_call: TRBV6-5
cdr3_nt: TGTGCCAGCAGTTTCCAGGGGACTGGAAACACCATATATTTT
cdr3_aa: CASSFQGTGNTIYF

d_call: TRBD1
clone_size: .
j_call: TRBJ1-6
v_call: TRBV4-2
cdr3_nt: TGTGCCAGCAGCCGGGACAGGAGGAATTCACCCCTCCACTTT
cdr3_aa: CASSRDRRNSPLHF

d_call: TRBD1
clone_size: once
j_call: TRBJ2-3
v_call: TRBV5-4
cdr3_nt: TGTGCCAGCAGCTTGGCGGGACAGAGCACAGATACGCAGTATTTT
cdr3_aa: CASSLAGQSTDTQYF

d_call: TRBD1
clone_size: .
j_call: TRBJ1-4
v_call: TRBV5-1
cdr3_nt: TGCGCCAGCAGCTCCCTGACAGGGGAGGATGAAAAACTGTTTTTT
cdr3_aa: CASSSLTGEDEKLFF

d_call: .
clone_size: .
j_call: TRBJ1-2
v_call: TRBV7-9
cdr3_nt: TGTGCCAGCAGCCAAACAGACAGAATGAGCTATGGCTACACCTTC
cdr3_aa: CASSQTDRMSYGYTF

d_call: .
clone_size: .
j_call: TRBJ1-5
v_call: TRBV2
cdr3_nt: TGTGCCAGCAATTCGGACGGCCGGGGAAATCAGCCCCAGCATTTT
cdr3_aa: CASNSDGRGNQPQHF

d_call: .
clone_size: .
j_call: TRBJ1-5
v_call: TRBV19
cdr3_nt: TGTGCCAGTAGCACGGGTACAGGGTTCGGCAATCAGCCCCAGCATTTT
cdr3_aa: CASSTGTGFGNQPQHF

d_call: .
clone_size: .
j_call: TRBJ2-3
v_call: TRBV5-1
cdr3_nt: TGCGCCAGCAGCTTAGGGGGAACAGATACGCAGTATTTT
cdr3_aa: CASSLGGTDTQYF

d_call: .
clone_size: .
j_call: TRBJ2-7
v_call: TRBV5-1
cdr3_nt: TGCGCCAGCAGCTTAGAGTCCTCGCGGCACTCCTACGAGCAGTACTTC
cdr3_aa: CASSLESSRHSYEQYF

d_call: TRBD1
clone_size: .
j_call: TRBJ1-2
v_call: TRBV5-1
cdr3_nt: TGCGCCAGCAGCCCACTCGCAGGGGGACCGCAGAAGAAGTATGGCTACACCTTC
cdr3_aa: CASSPLAGGPQKKYGYTF

d_call: TRBD1
clone_size: .
j_call: TRBJ2-4
v_call: TRBV19
cdr3_nt: TGTGCCAGTAGTACGGACAGGGGCAACATTCAGTACTTC
cdr3_aa: CASSTDRGNIQYF

d_call: .
clone_size: .
j_call: TRBJ1-1
v_call: TRBV6-5
cdr3_nt: TGTGCCAGCAGCTTACAGGGAGCTGAAGCTTTCTTT
cdr3_aa: CASSLQGAEAFF

d_call: TRBD1
clone_size: .
j_call: TRBJ2-7
v_call: TRBV18
cdr3_nt: TGTGCCAGCTCACCCTATGACAGGGTAGGCTACGAGCAGTACTTC
cdr3_aa: CASSPYDRVGYEQYF

d_call: .
clone_size: .
j_call: TRBJ2-1
v_call: TRBV7-8
cdr3_nt: TGTGCCAGCAGCCCCCTTGGTGGGGACAACAATGAGCAGTTCTTC
cdr3_aa: CASSPLGGDNNEQFF

d_call: .
clone_size: .
j_call: TRBJ1-2
v_call: TRBV3-1/TRBV3-2
cdr3_nt: TGTGCCAGCAGCTTCAGGAGGGATTCGAGCTATGGCTACACCTTC
cdr3_aa: CASSFRRDSSYGYTF

d_call: .
clone_size: .
j_call: TRBJ1-5
v_call: TRBV7-2
cdr3_nt: TGTGCCAGCAGCTTAGGGCAGGGGATCCTTCAGCCCCAGCATTTT
cdr3_aa: CASSLGQGILQPQHF

d_call: TRBD2
clone_size: .
j_call: TRBJ2-7
v_call: TRBV25-1
cdr3_nt: TGTGCCACGCGCCCGCCGGGAGGCGAGCAGTACTTC
cdr3_aa: CATRPPGGEQYF

d_call: .
clone_size: .
j_call: TRBJ1-1
v_call: TRBV4-2
cdr3_nt: TGCACCCGGGGGAGGGGCACTGAAGCTTTCTTT
cdr3_aa: CTRGRGTEAFF

d_call: .
clone_size: .
j_call: TRBJ2-2
v_call: TRBV19
cdr3_nt: TGTGCCAGCACACAGGGACGCCCGAACACCGGGGAGCTGTTTTTT
cdr3_aa: CASTQGRPNTGELFF

d_call: TRBD1
clone_size: .
j_call: TRBJ1-2
v_call: TRBV5-1
cdr3_nt: TGCGCCAGCAGCTTCGACGCCACAGGGGTGGGTGGCTACACCTTC
cdr3_aa: CASSFDATGVGGYTF

d_call: .
clone_size: .
j_call: TRBJ2-7
v_call: TRBV12-2
cdr3_nt: TGTGCAAGTCGCTGGGACTCTTACTACGAGCAGTACTTC
cdr3_aa: CASRWDSYYEQYF